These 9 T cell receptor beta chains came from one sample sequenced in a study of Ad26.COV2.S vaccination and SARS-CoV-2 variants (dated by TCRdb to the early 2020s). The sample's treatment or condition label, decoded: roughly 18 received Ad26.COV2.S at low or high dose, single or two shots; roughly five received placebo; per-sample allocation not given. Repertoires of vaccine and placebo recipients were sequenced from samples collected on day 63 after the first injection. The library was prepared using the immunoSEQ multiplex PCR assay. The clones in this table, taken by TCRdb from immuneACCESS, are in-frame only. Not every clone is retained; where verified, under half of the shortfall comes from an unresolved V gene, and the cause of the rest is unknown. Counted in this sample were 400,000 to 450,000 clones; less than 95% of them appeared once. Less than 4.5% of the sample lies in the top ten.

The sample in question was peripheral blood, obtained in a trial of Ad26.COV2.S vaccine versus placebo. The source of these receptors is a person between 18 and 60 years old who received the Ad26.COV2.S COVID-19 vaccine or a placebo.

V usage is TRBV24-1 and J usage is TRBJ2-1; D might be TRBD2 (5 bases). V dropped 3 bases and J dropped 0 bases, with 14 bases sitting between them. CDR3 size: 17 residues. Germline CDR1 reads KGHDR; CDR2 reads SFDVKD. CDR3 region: CATSDHRAASSYNEQFF. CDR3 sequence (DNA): TGTGCCACCAGTGATCACAGAGCGGCGAGCTCCTACAATGAGCAGTTCTTC.

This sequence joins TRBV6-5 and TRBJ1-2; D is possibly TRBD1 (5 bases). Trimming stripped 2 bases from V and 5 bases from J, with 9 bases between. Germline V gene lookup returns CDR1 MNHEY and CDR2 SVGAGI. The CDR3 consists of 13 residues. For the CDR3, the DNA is TGTGCCAGCAGTTACGCGGGGGGTTATGGCTACACCTTC. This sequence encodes CASSYAGGYGYTF.

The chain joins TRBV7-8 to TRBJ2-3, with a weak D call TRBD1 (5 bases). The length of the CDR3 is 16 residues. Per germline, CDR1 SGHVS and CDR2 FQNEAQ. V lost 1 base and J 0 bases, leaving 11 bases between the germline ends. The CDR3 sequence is CASSLEPWGSTDTQYF. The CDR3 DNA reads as TGTGCCAGCAGCTTAGAGCCATGGGGCAGCACAGATACGCAGTATTTT.

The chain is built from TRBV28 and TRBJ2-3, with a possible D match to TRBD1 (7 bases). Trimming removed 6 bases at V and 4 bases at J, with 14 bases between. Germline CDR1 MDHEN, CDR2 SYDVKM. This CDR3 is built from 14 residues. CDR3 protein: CASSQGGQADTQYF. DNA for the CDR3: TGTGCCAGCAGCCAGGGGGGCCAGGCAGATACGCAGTATTTT.

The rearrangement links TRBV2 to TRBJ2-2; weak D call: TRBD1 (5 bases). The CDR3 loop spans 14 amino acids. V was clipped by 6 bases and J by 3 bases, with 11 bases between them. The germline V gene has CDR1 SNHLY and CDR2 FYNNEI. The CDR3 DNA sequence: TGTGCCAGCAGCGCAGACAGAGACACCGGGGAGCTGTTTTTT. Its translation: CASSADRDTGELFF.

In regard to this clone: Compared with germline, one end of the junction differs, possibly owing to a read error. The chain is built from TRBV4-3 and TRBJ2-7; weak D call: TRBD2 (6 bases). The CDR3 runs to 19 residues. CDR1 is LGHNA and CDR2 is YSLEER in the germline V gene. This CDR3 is CTSSQGHSTSRDSWYEQYF. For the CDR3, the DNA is TGCACCAGCAGCCAAGGCCACAGCACCTCACGGGACTCATGGTACGAGCAGTACTTC.

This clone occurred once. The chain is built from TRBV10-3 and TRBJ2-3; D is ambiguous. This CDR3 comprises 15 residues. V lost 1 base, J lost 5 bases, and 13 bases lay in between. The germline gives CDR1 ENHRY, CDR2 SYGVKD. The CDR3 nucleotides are TGTGCCATCAGTGAGTTAGGGTTTGGATTAGATACGCAGTATTTT. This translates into CAISELGFGLDTQYF.

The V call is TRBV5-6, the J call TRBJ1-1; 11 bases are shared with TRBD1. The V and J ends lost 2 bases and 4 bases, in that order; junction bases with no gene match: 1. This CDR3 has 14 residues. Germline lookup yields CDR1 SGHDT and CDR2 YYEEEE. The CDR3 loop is CASSFGTGGTEAFF. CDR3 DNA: TGTGCCAGCAGCTTCGGGACAGGGGGCACTGAAGCTTTCTTT.

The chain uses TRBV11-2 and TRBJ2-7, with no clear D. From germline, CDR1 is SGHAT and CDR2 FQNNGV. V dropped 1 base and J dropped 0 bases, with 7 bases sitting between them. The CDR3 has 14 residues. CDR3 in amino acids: CASSLGHVSYEQYF. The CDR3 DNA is TGTGCCAGCAGCTTAGGGCACGTCTCCTACGAGCAGTACTTC. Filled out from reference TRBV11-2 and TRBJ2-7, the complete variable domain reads EAGVAQSPRYKIIEKRQSVAFWCNPISGHATLYWYQQILGQGPKLLIQFQNNGVVDDSQLPKDRFSAERLKGVDSTLKIQPAKLEDSAVYLCASSLGHVSYEQYFGPGTRLTVT.